Many counts were recorded for the clone carrying this TCR beta chain. No antigen is known for it. The data are from a study of glioma-infiltrating T cells. Study background: Glioblastomas were WHO grade IV, sampled at first diagnosis; low-grade were grade II. About one million peripheral T cells were targeted at about 4.5- to 11-fold coverage. Overall study findings and caveats: Very few CDR3 sequences were shared between tissue and blood.

Using RNA template, CDR3s of TCR alpha and beta were amplified with iRepertoire arm-PCR. Using its own MiXCR run on the multiplex PCR reads, TCRdb lists one record per CDR3 protein. The sample holds 300,000 to 450,000 distinct CDR3 sequences, 41% seen once. CDR1 and CDR2 (germline): MNHEY, SMNVEV (reference sequence). CDR3 length: 15 residues. V gave up 1 base and J gave up 7 bases; unmatched junction bases: 6. The clonotype was recovered from a human donor with low-grade glioma or glioblastoma, undergoing nonglioma brain surgery, or in good health (not recorded which). Sequenced material: glioma tissue, nonneoplastic brain tissue, or PBMCs (not recorded which). This chain joins TRBV27 and TRBJ1-5; TRBD1 agrees at 8 bases. The chain's CDR3 is CASSLYPTGEQPQHF. In nucleotides, the CDR3 is TGTGCCAGCAGTTTATACCCGACAGGGGAGCAGCCCCAGCATTTT.